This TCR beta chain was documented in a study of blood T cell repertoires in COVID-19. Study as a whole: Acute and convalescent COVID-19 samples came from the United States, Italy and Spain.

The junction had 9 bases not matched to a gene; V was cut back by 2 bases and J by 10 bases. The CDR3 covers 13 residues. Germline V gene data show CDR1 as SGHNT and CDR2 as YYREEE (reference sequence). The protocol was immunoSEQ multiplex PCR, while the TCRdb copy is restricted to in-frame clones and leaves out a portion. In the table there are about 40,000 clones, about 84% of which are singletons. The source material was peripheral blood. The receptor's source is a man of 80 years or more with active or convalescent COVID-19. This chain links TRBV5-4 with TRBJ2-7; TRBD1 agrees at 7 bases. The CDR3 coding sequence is TGTGCCAGCAGCTTCGACAGGGTACGAGACCAGTACTTC. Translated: CASSFDRVRDQYF.